The clone carrying this TCR beta chain has a count of ten or more. The data stem from a study of read filtering for tumor transcriptome and immune sequencing. About the research overall: After DNase treatment, RNA was made into whole-transcriptome libraries.

Molecular barcoded adaptors covering alpha/delta and beta/gamma chains were used on approximately 400 ng RNA. TCRdb re-called the reads through MiXCR, storing one row per CDR3 protein. The sample includes 100,000 to 150,000 distinct CDR3 sequences, roughly 13% of them seen just once. The ends were cut back, 4 bases at V and 1 base at J, with 4 bases in the middle. Germline loops: CDR1 SQVTM, CDR2 ANQGSEA. This CDR3 region has 12 residues. The sequenced sample consisted of a population of CD138-negative cells sorted from bone marrow. The receptor's source is a donor aged 40 or over with multiple myeloma. The rearrangement uses TRBV29-1 and TRBJ2-2; no firm D call. The CDR3 loop reads CSVGENTGELFF. In DNA, the CDR3 is TGCAGCGTTGGGGAGAACACCGGGGAGCTGTTTTTT.